These T cell receptor beta chains were read from a single sample in a study of T cells after yellow fever vaccination. TCRdb ran MiXCR on the 5' RACE reads and lists one entry per CDR3 protein. The sample yields 450,000 to 650,000 distinct CDR3 sequences, 21% seen once. Specimen: PBMCs, collected 21 days after the first yellow fever vaccination. These receptors were collected from a man aged 18 to 29 who received the YFV17D yellow fever vaccine. Both conserved end residues are part of each CDR3. A D gene is named only where the DNA matches it firmly. For some rows the clone size is stated as once, few or many, or as a class when expanded; others skip it.

TRBJ2-3,TRBV28,few,-,CASRPFPQGVETDTQYF,TGTGCCAGCAGGCCCTTCCCCCAGGGTGTCGAAACAGATACGCAGTATTTT
TRBJ2-1,TRBV9,few,TRBD2,CASSASGGVGYNEQFF,TGTGCCAGCAGTGCAAGCGGGGGGGTTGGCTACAATGAGCAGTTCTTC
TRBJ2-5,TRBV20-1,-,TRBD2,CSARGNITSGQETQYF,TGCAGTGCTAGAGGGAATATAACTAGCGGACAAGAGACCCAGTACTTC
TRBJ1-3,TRBV5-4,-,TRBD1,CASSLGGQGSGNTIYF,TGTGCCAGCAGCTTGGGCGGACAGGGCTCTGGAAACACCATATATTTT
TRBJ2-3,TRBV4-1,few,-,CASSQHGISTDTQYF,TGCGCCAGCAGCCAACACGGTATTTCCACAGATACGCAGTATTTT
TRBJ2-1,TRBV11-2,many,TRBD2,CASSSGLAGVLSSYNEQFF,TGTGCCAGCAGCTCGGGACTAGCGGGGGTCCTTAGCTCCTACAATGAGCAGTTCTTC
TRBJ2-3,TRBV7-2,-,-,CASSWRVRTDTQYF,TGTGCCAGCAGCTGGAGGGTTAGGACAGATACGCAGTATTTT
TRBJ2-5,TRBV4-3,few,TRBD2,CASSSGGHQETQYF,TGCGCCAGCAGCTCGGGGGGGCACCAAGAGACCCAGTACTTC
TRBJ2-3,TRBV2,few,-,CASSGLVLGADTQYF,TGTGCCAGCAGTGGCCTAGTCCTGGGTGCGGATACGCAGTATTTT
TRBJ1-3,TRBV6-1,few,-,CASSKQTVSGNTIYF,TGTGCCAGCAGTAAACAAACAGTTTCTGGAAACACCATATATTTT
TRBJ1-6,TRBV2,-,-,CASSEAFRDLGTKF,TGTGCCAGCAGTGAAGCATTCAGGGACTTGGGTACAAAGTTT
TRBJ1-4,TRBV5-1,-,-,CASREEPAIEKLFF,TGCGCCAGCAGGGAGGAACCCGCCATCGAAAAACTGTTTTTT
TRBJ1-2,TRBV28,few,-,CASRQPGTENYGYTF,TGTGCCAGCAGGCAACCCGGGACGGAGAACTATGGCTACACCTTC
TRBJ1-1,TRBV18,few,TRBD1,CASSPSGQVVRRDEAFF,TGTGCCAGCTCACCATCGGGACAGGTAGTCCGAAGGGATGAAGCTTTCTTT
TRBJ2-7,TRBV7-3,-,-,CASSASRSSEQYF,TGTGCCAGCAGCGCATCGCGGTCCAGCGAGCAGTACTTC
TRBJ2-5,TRBV20-1,-,TRBD1,CSAETGEAAETQYF,TGCAGTGCGGAGACAGGGGAGGCGGCGGAGACCCAGTACTTC
TRBJ2-1,TRBV11-2,-,-,CASSLQGWNEQFF,TGTGCCAGCAGCTTACAGGGATGGAATGAGCAGTTCTTC
TRBJ2-1,TRBV7-2,-,TRBD2,CASSPPGLAVDEQFF,TGTGCCAGCAGCCCCCCGGGACTAGCGGTCGATGAGCAGTTCTTC
TRBJ2-2,TRBV6-4,-,-,CASSDQAGTGELFF,TGTGCCAGCAGTGACCAGGCAGGGACCGGGGAGCTGTTTTTT
TRBJ2-7,TRBV20-1,-,TRBD2,CSARGVAGERYEQYF,TGCAGTGCTAGAGGTGTGGCGGGGGAGAGGTACGAGCAGTACTTC
TRBJ2-4,TRBV25-1,few,-,CASSEGLLAKNIQYF,TGTGCCAGCAGTGAAGGACTGCTAGCCAAAAACATTCAGTACTTC
TRBJ2-1,TRBV6-2/TRBV6-3,few,-,CAVRDPGDNEQFF,TGTGCCGTCCGGGACCCGGGGGACAATGAGCAGTTCTTC
TRBJ2-7,TRBV6-2/TRBV6-3,few,-,CASSGALREQYF,TGTGCCAGCAGTGGGGCCTTACGCGAGCAGTACTTC
TRBJ2-3,TRBV20-1,few,-,CSARVSQGADTQYF,TGCAGTGCTAGAGTGTCCCAGGGCGCAGATACGCAGTATTTT
TRBJ2-5,TRBV20-1,few,TRBD2,CSADTTSGGLETQYF,TGCAGTGCTGACACGACTAGCGGGGGGTTGGAGACCCAGTACTTC
TRBJ2-5,TRBV9,-,TRBD2,CASSVDLAGLETQYF,TGTGCCAGCAGCGTAGATCTAGCGGGGTTGGAGACCCAGTACTTC
TRBJ2-6,TRBV5-1,-,-,CASSAGQRSGANVLTF,TGCGCCAGCAGCGCCGGACAGCGCTCTGGGGCCAACGTCCTGACTTTC
TRBJ2-1,TRBV18,-,-,CASSIPGPAYNEQFF,TGTGCCAGCTCAATCCCGGGACCAGCTTACAATGAGCAGTTCTTC
TRBJ2-3,TRBV15,-,-,CATSRDLARTDTQYF,TGTGCCACCAGCAGAGATCTAGCCCGCACAGATACGCAGTATTTT
TRBJ2-2,TRBV5-1,-,-,CASSLKASDTGELFF,TGCGCCAGCAGCTTGAAGGCTAGCGACACCGGGGAGCTGTTTTTT
TRBJ2-3,TRBV20-1,few,TRBD2,CSARSQRGATDTQYF,TGCAGTGCTAGATCTCAGCGGGGGGCAACAGATACGCAGTATTTT
TRBJ2-3,TRBV5-1,few,-,CASSLEMEMEQYF,TGCGCCAGCAGCTTGGAAATGGAGATGGAGCAGTATTTT
TRBJ2-3,TRBV12-3/TRBV12-4,many,-,CASSLLSDTQYF,TGTGCCAGCAGTTTACTATCCGATACGCAGTATTTT
TRBJ1-5,TRBV20-1,-,-,CSASRREGQPQHF,TGCAGTGCTAGTCGCCGGGAAGGGCAGCCCCAGCATTTT
TRBJ1-1,TRBV20-1,-,-,CSAGRLEAFF,TGCAGTGCAGGGCGACTTGAAGCTTTCTTT
TRBJ2-1,TRBV7-2,many,TRBD2,CASSLMAGGNNEQFF,TGTGCCAGCAGCTTAATGGCGGGGGGGAACAATGAGCAGTTCTTC
TRBJ2-2,TRBV3-1,-,-,CATRDQRNTGELFF,TGTGCCACGCGGGACCAGCGGAACACCGGGGAGCTGTTTTTT
TRBJ2-7,TRBV4-3,few,-,CASSQVTWGSSYEQYF,TGCGCCAGCAGCCAAGTCACCTGGGGATCATCCTACGAGCAGTACTTC
TRBJ2-7,TRBV2,few,TRBD2,CASSGLAGSYEQYF,TGTGCCAGCAGCGGACTAGCGGGGTCCTACGAGCAGTACTTC
TRBJ2-5,TRBV7-9,once,-,CASSRMGSPFQETQYF,TGTGCCAGCAGCCGAATGGGCAGTCCCTTTCAAGAGACCCAGTACTTC
TRBJ2-5,TRBV18,-,-,CASSPPDGKETQYF,TGTGCCAGCTCACCACCAGACGGAAAAGAGACCCAGTACTTC
TRBJ2-5,TRBV5-5,-,TRBD1,CASSLETGTWETQYF,TGTGCCAGCAGCTTGGAGACAGGGACGTGGGAGACCCAGTACTTC